The 3 T cell receptor beta chains below come from one sample, sequenced in a study of OX40 agonist ivuxolimab in advanced cancers. Some clones are missing from TCRdb's copy, which holds only in-frame ones; the method was immunoSEQ multiplex PCR. The table includes about 73,000 clones, more than 80% detected once. Sequenced material: CD4+ or CD8+ T cells sorted from blood, taken in a trial of the OX40 agonist ivuxolimab. The receptors shown here come from an adult with an advanced solid tumor such as melanoma, head and neck, liver or kidney cancer.

The chain recombines TRBV4-3 with TRBJ2-2; 7 nucleotides line up with TRBD1. Germline CDR1 is LGHNA and CDR2 is YSLEER. Losses at the gene ends were 4 bases for V and 6 bases for J; bases not matched to a gene: 11. The CDR3 is 16 amino acids. The CDR3 DNA sequence: TGCGCCAGCAGCCGTCGGCTTCGGCAGGGGGCCGGGGAGCTGTTTTTT. Its protein is CASSRRLRQGAGELFF.

The chain is built from TRBV5-4 and TRBJ2-7; the D is unclear. V lost 5 bases and J lost 1, with 13 bases in between. This CDR3 is 14 amino acids long. The germline V gene has CDR1 SGHNT and CDR2 YYREEE (reference sequence). CDR3 amino acids: CASSRDSLSYEQYF. The CDR3 DNA reads as TGTGCCAGCAGTCGTGACTCCCTTTCCTACGAGCAGTACTTC.

The rearrangement uses TRBV4-2 and TRBJ2-1; 8 nucleotides agree with TRBD1. Per germline, CDR1 LGHNA and CDR2 YNFKEQ. The CDR3 is 17 residues long. Germline trimming cut 0 bases from V and 0 bases from J; bases unmatched to any gene: 4. The CDR3 region has the DNA TGTGCCAGCAGCCAAGAAGGACAGGGCCCCTCCTACAATGAGCAGTTCTTC. It yields the protein CASSQEGQGPSYNEQFF.